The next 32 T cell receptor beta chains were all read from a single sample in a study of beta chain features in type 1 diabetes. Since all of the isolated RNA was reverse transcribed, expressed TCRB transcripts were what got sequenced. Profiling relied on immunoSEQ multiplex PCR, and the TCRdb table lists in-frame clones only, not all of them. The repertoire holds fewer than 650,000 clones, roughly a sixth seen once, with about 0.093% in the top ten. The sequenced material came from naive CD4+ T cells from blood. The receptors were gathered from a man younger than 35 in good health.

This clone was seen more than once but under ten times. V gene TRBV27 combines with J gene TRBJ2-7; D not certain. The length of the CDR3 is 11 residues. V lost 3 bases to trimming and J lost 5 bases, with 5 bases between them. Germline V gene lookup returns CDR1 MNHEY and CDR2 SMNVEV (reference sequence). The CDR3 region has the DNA TGTGCCAGCAGTTTGATAAACGAGCAGTACTTC. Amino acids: CASSLINEQYF.

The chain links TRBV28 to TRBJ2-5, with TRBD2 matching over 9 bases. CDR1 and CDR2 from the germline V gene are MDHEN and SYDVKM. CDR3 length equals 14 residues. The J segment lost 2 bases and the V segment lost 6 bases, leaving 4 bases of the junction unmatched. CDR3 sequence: CASSISGSQETQYF. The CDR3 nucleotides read TGTGCCAGCAGCATTAGCGGGAGTCAAGAGACCCAGTACTTC.

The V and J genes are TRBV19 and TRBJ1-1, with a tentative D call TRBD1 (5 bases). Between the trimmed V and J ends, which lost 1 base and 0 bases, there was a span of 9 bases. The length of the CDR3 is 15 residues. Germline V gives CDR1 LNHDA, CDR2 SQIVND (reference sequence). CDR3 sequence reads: CASSIGGVMNTEAFF. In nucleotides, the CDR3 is TGTGCCAGTAGTATAGGAGGGGTGATGAACACTGAAGCTTTCTTT.

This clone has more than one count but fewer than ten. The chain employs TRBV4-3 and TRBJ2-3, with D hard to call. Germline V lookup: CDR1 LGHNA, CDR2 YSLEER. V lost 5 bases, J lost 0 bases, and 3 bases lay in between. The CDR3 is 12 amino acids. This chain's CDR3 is CASSKSTDTQYF. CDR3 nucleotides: TGCGCCAGCAGCAAAAGCACAGATACGCAGTATTTT.

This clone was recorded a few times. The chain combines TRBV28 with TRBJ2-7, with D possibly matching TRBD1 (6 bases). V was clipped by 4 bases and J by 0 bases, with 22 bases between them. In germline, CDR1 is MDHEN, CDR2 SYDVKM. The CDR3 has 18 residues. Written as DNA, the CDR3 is TGTGCCAGCAGTTCGCTGTCCAAAGGCAGGGGAAGCTCCTACGAGCAGTACTTC. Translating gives CASSSLSKGRGSSYEQYF.

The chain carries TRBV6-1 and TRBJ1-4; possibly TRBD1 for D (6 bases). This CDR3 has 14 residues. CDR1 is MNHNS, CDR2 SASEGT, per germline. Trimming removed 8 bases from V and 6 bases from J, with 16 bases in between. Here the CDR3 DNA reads TGTGCCAGCTTAGCGGGACAACGGTATGAAAAACTGTTTTTT. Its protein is CASLAGQRYEKLFF.

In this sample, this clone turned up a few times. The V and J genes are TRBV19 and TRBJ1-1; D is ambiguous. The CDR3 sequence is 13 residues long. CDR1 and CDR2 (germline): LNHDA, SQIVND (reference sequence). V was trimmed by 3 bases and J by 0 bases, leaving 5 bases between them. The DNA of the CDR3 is TGTGCCAGTAGTATTCAGATGAACACTGAAGCTTTCTTT. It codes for CASSIQMNTEAFF.

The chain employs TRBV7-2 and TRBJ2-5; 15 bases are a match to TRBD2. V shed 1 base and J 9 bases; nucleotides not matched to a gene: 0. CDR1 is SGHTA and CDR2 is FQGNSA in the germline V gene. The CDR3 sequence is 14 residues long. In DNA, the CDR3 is TGTGCCAGCAGCTTAGGGACTAGCGGGGGGGCCCAGTACTTC. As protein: CASSLGTSGGAQYF.

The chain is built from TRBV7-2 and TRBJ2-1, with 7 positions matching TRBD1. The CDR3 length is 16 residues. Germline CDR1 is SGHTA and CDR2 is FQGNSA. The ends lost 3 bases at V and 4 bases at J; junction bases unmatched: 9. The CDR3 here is CASSLASRGQYNEQFF. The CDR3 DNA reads TGTGCCAGCAGCTTGGCGTCAAGGGGACAGTACAATGAGCAGTTCTTC.

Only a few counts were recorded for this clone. The CDR3 DNA reads as TGTGCCAGCAGTTGGGGGCCAGAGACCCAGTACTTC. Protein: CASSWGPETQYF. The V call is TRBV28, the J call TRBJ2-5, with D tentatively TRBD1 (6 bases). Per germline, CDR1 MDHEN and CDR2 SYDVKM. The CDR3 loop spans 12 amino acids. Trimming pared 4 bases from V and 4 bases from J, leaving 7 bases between. Filled out from reference TRBV28 and TRBJ2-5, the complete variable domain reads DVKVTQSSRYLVKRTGEKVFLECVQDMDHENMFWYRQDPGLGLRLIYFSYDVKMKEKGDIPEGYSVSREKKERFSLILESASTNQTSMYLCASSWGPETQYFGPGTRLLVL.

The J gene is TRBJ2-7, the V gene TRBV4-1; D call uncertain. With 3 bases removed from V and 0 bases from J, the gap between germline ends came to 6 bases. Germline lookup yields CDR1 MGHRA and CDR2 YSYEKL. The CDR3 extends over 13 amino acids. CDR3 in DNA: TGCGCCAGCAGCCAGGTCCGCTCCTACGAGCAGTACTTC. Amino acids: CASSQVRSYEQYF.

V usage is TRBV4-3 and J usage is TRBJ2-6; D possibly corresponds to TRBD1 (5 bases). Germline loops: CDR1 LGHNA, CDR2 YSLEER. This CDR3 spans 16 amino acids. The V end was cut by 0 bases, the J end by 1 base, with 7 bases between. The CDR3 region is CASSQDQGSGANVLTF. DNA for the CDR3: TGCGCCAGCAGCCAAGATCAGGGTTCTGGGGCCAACGTCCTGACTTTC.

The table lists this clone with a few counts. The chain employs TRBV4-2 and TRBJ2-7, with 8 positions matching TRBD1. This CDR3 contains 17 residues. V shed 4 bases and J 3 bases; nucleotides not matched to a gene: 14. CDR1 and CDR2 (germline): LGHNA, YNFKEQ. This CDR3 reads CASSRRTGPFQIYEQYF. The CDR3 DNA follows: TGTGCCAGCAGCCGGCGGACAGGGCCGTTCCAGATCTACGAGCAGTACTTC.

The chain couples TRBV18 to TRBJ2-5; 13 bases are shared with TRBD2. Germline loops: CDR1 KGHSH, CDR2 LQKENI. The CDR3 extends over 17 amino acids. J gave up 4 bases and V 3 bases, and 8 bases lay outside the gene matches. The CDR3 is CASSPGLAGAPRETQYF. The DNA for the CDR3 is TGTGCCAGCTCACCTGGACTAGCGGGAGCGCCCCGAGAGACCCAGTACTTC.

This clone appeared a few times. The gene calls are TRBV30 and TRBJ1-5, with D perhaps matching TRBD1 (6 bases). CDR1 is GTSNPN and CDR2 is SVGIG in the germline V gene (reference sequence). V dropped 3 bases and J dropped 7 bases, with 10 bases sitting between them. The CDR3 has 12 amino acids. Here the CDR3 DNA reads TGTGCCTGGAGAGGGGGAGACCAGCCCCAGCATTTT. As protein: CAWRGGDQPQHF.

The CDR3 reads CASSFDAARVAYEQYF. In nucleotides, the CDR3 is TGTGCCAGCAGCTTCGATGCGGCCAGGGTCGCCTACGAGCAGTACTTC. The chain carries TRBV11-1 and TRBJ2-7, with a tentative D call TRBD1 (5 bases). CDR3 length equals 16 residues. Germline lookup yields CDR1 SGHAT and CDR2 FQDESV (reference sequence). V dropped 3 bases and J dropped 2 bases, with 17 bases sitting between them.

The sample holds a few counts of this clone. The CDR3 here is CASSARVAGVSYEQYF. Written as DNA, the CDR3 is TGTGCCAGCAGTGCCCGGGTAGCGGGAGTCTCCTACGAGCAGTACTTC. The chain carries TRBV27 and TRBJ2-7; 9 nucleotides align to TRBD2. The CDR3 contains 16 residues. V lost 5 bases, J lost 0 bases, and 8 bases stayed unmatched. Germline assignment: CDR1 MNHEY and CDR2 SMNVEV (reference sequence).

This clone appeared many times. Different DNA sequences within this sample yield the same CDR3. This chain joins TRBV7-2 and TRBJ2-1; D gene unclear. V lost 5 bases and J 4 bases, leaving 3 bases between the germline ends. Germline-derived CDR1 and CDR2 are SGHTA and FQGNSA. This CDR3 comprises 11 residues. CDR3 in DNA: TGTGCCAGCAGCCCTTACAATGAGCAGTTCTTC. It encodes CASSPYNEQFF. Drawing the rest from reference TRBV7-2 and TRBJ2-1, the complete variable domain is GAGVSQSPSNKVTEKGKDVELRCDPISGHTALYWYRQSLGQGLEFLIYFQGNSAPDKSGLPSDRFSAERTGGSVSTLTIQRTQQEDSAVYLCASSPYNEQFFGPGTRLTVL.

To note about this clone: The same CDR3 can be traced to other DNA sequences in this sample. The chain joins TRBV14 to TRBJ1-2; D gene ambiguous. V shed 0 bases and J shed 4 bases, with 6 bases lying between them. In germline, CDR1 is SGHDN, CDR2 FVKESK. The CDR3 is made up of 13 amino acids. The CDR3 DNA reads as TGTGCCAGCAGCCAAGATAGGGTCTATGGCTACACCTTC. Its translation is CASSQDRVYGYTF.

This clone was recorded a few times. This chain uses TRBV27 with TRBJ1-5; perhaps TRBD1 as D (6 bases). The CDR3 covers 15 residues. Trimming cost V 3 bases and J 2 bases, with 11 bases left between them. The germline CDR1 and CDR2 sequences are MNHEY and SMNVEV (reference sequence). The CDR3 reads CASSFDRWGNQPQHF. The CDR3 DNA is TGTGCCAGCAGTTTCGACAGGTGGGGCAATCAGCCCCAGCATTTT.

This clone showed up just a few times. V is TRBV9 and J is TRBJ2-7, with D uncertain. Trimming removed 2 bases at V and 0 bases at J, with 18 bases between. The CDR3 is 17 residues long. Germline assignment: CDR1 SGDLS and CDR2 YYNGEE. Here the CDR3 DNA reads TGTGCCAGCAGCGTTGGATTTGGGGTCTCGAACTCCTACGAGCAGTACTTC. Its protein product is CASSVGFGVSNSYEQYF.

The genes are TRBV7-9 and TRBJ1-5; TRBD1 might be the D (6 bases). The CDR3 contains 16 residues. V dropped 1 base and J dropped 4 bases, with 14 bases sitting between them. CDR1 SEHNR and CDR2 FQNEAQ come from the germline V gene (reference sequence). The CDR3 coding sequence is TGTGCCAGCAGCTTAGGAACAGCTCAGGGGAATCAGCCCCAGCATTTT. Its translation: CASSLGTAQGNQPQHF.

The CDR3 loop reads CASSPDGNTGELFF. In DNA form, the CDR3 reads TGTGCCAGCAGCCCGGACGGTAACACCGGGGAGCTGTTTTTT. V gene TRBV7-9 combines with J gene TRBJ2-2, with D uncertain. CDR3 length equals 14 residues. Germline V gene data show CDR1 as SEHNR and CDR2 as FQNEAQ (reference sequence). V was pared by 5 bases and J by 2 bases, with 9 bases between.

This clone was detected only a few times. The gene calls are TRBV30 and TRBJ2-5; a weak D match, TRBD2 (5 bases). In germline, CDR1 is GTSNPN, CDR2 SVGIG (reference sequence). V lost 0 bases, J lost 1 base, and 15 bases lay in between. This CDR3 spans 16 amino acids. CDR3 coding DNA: TGTGCCTGGAGTGTACTAGGCTTCGCGGCCCAAGAGACCCAGTACTTC. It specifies CAWSVLGFAAQETQYF.

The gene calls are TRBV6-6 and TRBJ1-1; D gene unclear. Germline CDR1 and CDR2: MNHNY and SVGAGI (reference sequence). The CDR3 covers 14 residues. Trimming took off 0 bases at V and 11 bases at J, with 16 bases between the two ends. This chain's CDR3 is CASSYSSTAPQAFF. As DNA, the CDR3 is TGTGCCAGCAGTTACTCTTCCACGGCCCCCCAGGCTTTCTTT.

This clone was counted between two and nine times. The CDR3: CAWGYTGELFF. In nucleotides, the CDR3 is TGTGCCTGGGGGTACACCGGGGAGCTGTTTTTT. The chain joins TRBV30 to TRBJ2-2; D is unclear. Germline CDR1 is GTSNPN and CDR2 is SVGIG (reference sequence). This CDR3 is built from 11 residues. V was cut by 5 bases and J by 3 bases, with 4 bases left in between.

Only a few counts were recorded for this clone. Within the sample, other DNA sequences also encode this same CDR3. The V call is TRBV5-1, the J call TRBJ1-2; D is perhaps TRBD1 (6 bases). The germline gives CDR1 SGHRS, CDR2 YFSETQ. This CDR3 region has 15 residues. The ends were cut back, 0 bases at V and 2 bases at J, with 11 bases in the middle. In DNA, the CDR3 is TGCGCCAGCAGCTTGGCCGGGGGGCTGAACTATGGCTACACCTTC. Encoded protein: CASSLAGGLNYGYTF.

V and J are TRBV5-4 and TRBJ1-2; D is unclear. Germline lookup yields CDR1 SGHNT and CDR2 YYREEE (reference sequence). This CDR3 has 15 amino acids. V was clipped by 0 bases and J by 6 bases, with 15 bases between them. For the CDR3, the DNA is TGTGCCAGCAGCTTGGCTAACCAGGTCGGTGATGGCTACACCTTC. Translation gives CASSLANQVGDGYTF.

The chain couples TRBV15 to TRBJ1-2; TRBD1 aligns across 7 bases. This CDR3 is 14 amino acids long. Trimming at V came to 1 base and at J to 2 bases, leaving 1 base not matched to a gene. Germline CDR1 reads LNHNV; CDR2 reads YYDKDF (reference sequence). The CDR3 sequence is CATSRGTGNYGYTF. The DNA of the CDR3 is TGTGCCACCAGCAGAGGGACAGGAAACTATGGCTACACCTTC.

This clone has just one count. The CDR3 here is CASSPSHRLQETQYF. The CDR3 bases are TGTGCCAGCAGTCCCTCCCACAGGCTACAAGAGACCCAGTACTTC. The chain has TRBV6-5 and TRBJ2-5, with D possibly being TRBD1 (5 bases). V dropped 5 bases and J dropped 2 bases, with 15 bases sitting between them. CDR3 length: 15 amino acids. From germline, CDR1 is MNHEY and CDR2 SVGAGI.

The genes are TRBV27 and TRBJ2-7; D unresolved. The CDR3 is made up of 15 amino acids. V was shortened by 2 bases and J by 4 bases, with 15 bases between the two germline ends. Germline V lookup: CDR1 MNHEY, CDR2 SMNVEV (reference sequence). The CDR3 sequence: CASSLRFNPPYEQYF. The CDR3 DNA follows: TGTGCCAGCAGTTTAAGGTTCAATCCCCCATACGAGCAGTACTTC.

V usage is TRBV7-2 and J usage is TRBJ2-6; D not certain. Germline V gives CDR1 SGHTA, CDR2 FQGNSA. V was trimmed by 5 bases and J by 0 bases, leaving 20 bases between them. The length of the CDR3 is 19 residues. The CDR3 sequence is CASSNRGWQAISGANVLTF. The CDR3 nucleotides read TGTGCCAGCAGCAATCGCGGTTGGCAGGCGATCTCTGGGGCCAACGTCCTGACTTTC.